This TCR beta chain is from a study of radiotherapy plus CTLA-4 blockade in lung cancer. Method: immunoSEQ multiplex PCR; TCRdb's copy keeps in-frame clones and lacks some. Here the sample spans 13,000 or so clones, approximately 79% being singletons. Study-level results: TCR clones from tumors expanded in blood after radiotherapy plus ipilimumab.

A note on this clone: Its cognate antigen is unknown.

The CDR3 covers 11 residues. CDR1 and CDR2 from the germline V gene are MNHEY and SMNVEV (reference sequence). This chain joins TRBV27 and TRBJ2-5; D tentatively reads TRBD1 or TRBD2 (5 bases each). The last part of the DNA fits TRBJ2-7 better; the J call may be wrong. This specimen was peripheral blood, taken from a patient treated with radiotherapy plus ipilimumab. This sequence was found in a human donor with non-small cell lung cancer that progressed on radiotherapy plus ipilimumab. The CDR3 reads CASSWGSEQYF. In DNA form, the CDR3 reads TGTGCCAGCAGTTGGGGGTCCGAGCAGTACTTC.